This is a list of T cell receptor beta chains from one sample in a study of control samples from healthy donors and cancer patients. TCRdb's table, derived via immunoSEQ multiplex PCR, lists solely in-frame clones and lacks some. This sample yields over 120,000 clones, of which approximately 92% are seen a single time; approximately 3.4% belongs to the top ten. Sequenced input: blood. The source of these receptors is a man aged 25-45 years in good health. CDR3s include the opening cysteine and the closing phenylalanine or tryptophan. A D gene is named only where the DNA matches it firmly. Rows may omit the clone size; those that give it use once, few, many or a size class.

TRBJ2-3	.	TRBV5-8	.	CASSLEGAGGTDTQYF	TGTGCCAGCAGCTTGGAAGGAGCGGGCGGGACAGATACGCAGTATTTT
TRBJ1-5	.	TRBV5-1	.	CASSPEGTQPQHF	TGCGCCAGCAGCCCGGAAGGGACGCAGCCCCAGCATTTT
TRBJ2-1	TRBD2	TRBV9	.	CASSAGLAGALFF	TGTGCCAGCAGCGCCGGACTAGCGGGGGCCCTGTTCTTC
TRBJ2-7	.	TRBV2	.	CASSERTNSYEQYF	TGTGCCAGCAGTGAAAGGACAAATTCCTACGAGCAGTACTTC
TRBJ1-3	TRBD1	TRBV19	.	CASSGTAGNTIYF	TGTGCCAGTAGCGGGACAGCTGGAAACACCATATATTTT
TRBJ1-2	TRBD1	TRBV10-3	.	CAISDRDRGYGYTF	TGTGCCATCAGTGATAGGGACAGGGGGTATGGCTACACCTTC
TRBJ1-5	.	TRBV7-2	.	CASSPWRDRPQHF	TGTGCCAGCAGCCCTTGGCGGGATCGCCCCCAGCATTTT
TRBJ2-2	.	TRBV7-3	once	CASSLQDTGELFF	TGTGCCAGCAGCTTACAGGACACCGGGGAGCTGTTTTTT
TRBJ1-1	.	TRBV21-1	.	CASSKSRSGVVTEAFF	TGTGCCAGCAGCAAATCGCGGTCAGGGGTGGTCACTGAAGCTTTCTTT
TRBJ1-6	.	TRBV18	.	CASSPGDSPLHF	TGTGCCAGCTCACCGGGGGATTCACCCCTCCACTTT
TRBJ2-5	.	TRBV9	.	CASSAVPAGQETQYF	TGTGCCAGCAGCGCAGTACCAGCGGGTCAAGAGACCCAGTACTTC
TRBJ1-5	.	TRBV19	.	CASIGGANQPQHF	TGTGCCAGTATTGGGGGGGCCAATCAGCCCCAGCATTTT
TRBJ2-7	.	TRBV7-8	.	CASSLSQGYEQYF	TGTGCCAGCAGCTTAAGCCAGGGCTACGAGCAGTACTTC
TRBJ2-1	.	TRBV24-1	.	CATSDLGGLYNEQFF	TGTGCCACCAGTGATTTGGGGGGCCTCTACAATGAGCAGTTCTTC
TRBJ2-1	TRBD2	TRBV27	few	CASSLEPLAGAYNEQFF	TGTGCCAGCAGTTTAGAGCCACTAGCGGGGGCATACAATGAGCAGTTCTTC
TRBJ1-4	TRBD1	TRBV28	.	CASSLPADRGGFEKLFF	TGTGCCAGCAGTTTACCCGCTGACAGGGGTGGATTCGAAAAACTGTTTTTT
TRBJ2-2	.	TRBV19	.	CASSFGTPDPGELFF	TGTGCCAGTAGTTTCGGGACTCCTGACCCCGGGGAGCTGTTTTTT
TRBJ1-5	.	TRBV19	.	CASRLHQKNQPQHF	TGTGCCAGTAGACTACATCAGAAAAATCAGCCCCAGCATTTT
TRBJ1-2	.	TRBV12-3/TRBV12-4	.	CASSGSGLRLTF	TGTGCCAGCAGTGGTAGCGGCTTGAGGTTAACCTTC
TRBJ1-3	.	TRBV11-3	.	CASSSRREAGSGNTIYF	TGTGCCAGCAGCAGCAGACGCGAGGCAGGCTCTGGAAACACCATATATTTT
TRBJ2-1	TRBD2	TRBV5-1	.	CASSLAELLAGGSSYNEQFF	TGCGCCAGCAGCTTGGCCGAGTTACTAGCGGGGGGGAGCTCCTACAATGAGCAGTTCTTC
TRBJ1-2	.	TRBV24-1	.	CATSDLRVHIGRYTF	TGTGCCACCAGTGATTTGCGGGTCCACATAGGAAGATACACCTTC
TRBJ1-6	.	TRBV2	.	CASSRGRIQLRSYNSPLHF	TGTGCCAGCAGCCGGGGGAGGATTCAACTTCGCTCCTATAATTCACCCCTCCACTTT
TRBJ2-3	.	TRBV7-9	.	CAISDGSTDTQYF	TGTGCCATTTCCGACGGTAGCACAGATACGCAGTATTTT
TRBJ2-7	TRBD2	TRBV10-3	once	CAISGWGTSGRNYEQYF	TGTGCCATCAGTGGTTGGGGAACTAGCGGGCGTAACTACGAGCAGTACTTC
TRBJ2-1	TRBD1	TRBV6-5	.	CASRVTGVGYNEQFF	TGTGCCAGCAGAGTCACAGGGGTGGGGTACAATGAGCAGTTCTTC
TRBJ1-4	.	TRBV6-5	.	CASRFSQGTNEKLFF	TGTGCCAGCAGGTTTTCGCAGGGAACTAATGAAAAACTGTTTTTT
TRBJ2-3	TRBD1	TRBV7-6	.	CASSSRTGVGTDTQYF	TGTGCCAGCAGCTCCAGGACAGGGGTGGGCACAGATACGCAGTATTTT
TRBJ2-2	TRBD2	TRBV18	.	CASSRGTSGGTGELFF	TGTGCCAGCTCACGAGGGACTAGCGGGGGCACCGGGGAGCTGTTTTTT
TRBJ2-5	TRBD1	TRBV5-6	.	CASSLGQDGETQYF	TGTGCCAGCAGCTTAGGACAGGACGGGGAGACCCAGTACTTC
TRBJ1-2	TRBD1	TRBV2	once	CASMGGQSYGYTF	TGTGCCAGCATGGGGGGACAGTCCTATGGCTACACCTTC
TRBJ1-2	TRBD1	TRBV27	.	CASTPVGQGAFGYTF	TGTGCCAGCACCCCCGTAGGACAGGGGGCGTTTGGCTACACCTTC
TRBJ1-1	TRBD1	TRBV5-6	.	CASSLDRGEAFF	TGTGCCAGCAGCTTGGACAGGGGTGAAGCTTTCTTT
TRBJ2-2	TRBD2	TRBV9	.	CASSDSGGVRTGELFF	TGTGCCAGCAGCGATAGCGGGGGGGTTAGGACCGGGGAGCTGTTTTTT
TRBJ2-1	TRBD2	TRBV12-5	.	CASVETSGVTFYNEQFF	TGTGCTAGTGTGGAAACTAGCGGGGTAACTTTCTACAATGAGCAGTTCTTC
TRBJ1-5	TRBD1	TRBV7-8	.	CASSLRWTGDEEEPQHF	TGTGCCAGCAGCTTACGATGGACAGGAGACGAGGAGGAGCCCCAGCATTTT
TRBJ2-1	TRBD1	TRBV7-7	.	CASSTGTGGNEQFF	TGTGCCAGCAGCACCGGGACAGGGGGCAATGAGCAGTTCTTC
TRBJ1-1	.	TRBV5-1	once	CASGPGGADTEAFF	TGCGCCAGCGGTCCGGGGGGGGCGGACACTGAAGCTTTCTTT
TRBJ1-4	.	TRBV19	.	CASRDRGFGEKLFF	TGTGCCAGTAGAGACCGGGGCTTCGGGGAAAAACTGTTTTTT
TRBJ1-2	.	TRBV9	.	CASSVGPRGYTF	TGTGCCAGCAGCGTGGGCCCTCGCGGCTACACCTTC
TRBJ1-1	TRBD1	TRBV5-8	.	CASSRVRGHGNTEAFF	TGTGCCAGCAGCCGTGTCAGGGGGCATGGGAACACTGAAGCTTTCTTT
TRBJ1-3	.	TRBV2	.	CASSPDGFSGNTIYF	TGTGCCAGCAGTCCCGACGGTTTCTCTGGAAACACCATATATTTT
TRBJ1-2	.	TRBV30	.	CAWSPLSTDYGYTF	TGTGCCTGGAGCCCCCTCTCGACGGACTATGGCTACACCTTC
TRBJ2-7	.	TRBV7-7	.	CASSLGTGSSYEQYF	TGTGCCAGCAGCTTAGGTACCGGGAGCTCCTACGAGCAGTACTTC
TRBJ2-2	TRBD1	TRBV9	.	CASSVDGTGFGGELFF	TGTGCCAGCAGCGTAGATGGGACAGGGTTTGGCGGGGAGCTGTTTTTT
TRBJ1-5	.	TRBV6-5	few	CASSYQKPPSNQPQHF	TGTGCCAGCAGTTATCAAAAACCGCCAAGCAATCAGCCCCAGCATTTT
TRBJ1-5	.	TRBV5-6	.	CASSLAPGNQPQHF	TGTGCCAGCAGCTTGGCCCCAGGGAATCAGCCCCAGCATTTT
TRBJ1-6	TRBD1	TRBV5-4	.	CASSWDRGQSSPLHF	TGTGCCAGCAGCTGGGACAGGGGGCAGAGTTCACCCCTCCACTTT
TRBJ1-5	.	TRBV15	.	CATSERNQPQHF	TGTGCCACCTCGGAGAGGAATCAGCCCCAGCATTTT
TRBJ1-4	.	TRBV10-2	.	CASSDGGGLFF	TGCGCCAGCAGTGATGGGGGTGGCCTGTTTTTT
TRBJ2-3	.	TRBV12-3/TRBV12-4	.	CASSLMAPDTQYF	TGTGCCAGCAGTTTAATGGCTCCCGATACGCAGTATTTT
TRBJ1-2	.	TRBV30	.	CAWTSGNRNYGYTF	TGTGCCTGGACTAGCGGGAACAGGAACTATGGCTACACCTTC
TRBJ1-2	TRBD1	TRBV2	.	CASSARSTGRYGYTF	TGTGCCAGCAGTGCCCGGTCGACAGGGCGCTATGGCTACACCTTC